This T cell receptor (beta chain) was observed in a study of post-analysis software for immune sequencing data. Study-wide context: Both relapsing-remitting and secondary progressive multiple sclerosis featured among the disease courses, as did progressive-relapsing multiple sclerosis.

The CDR3 consists of 16 residues. The V and J ends lost 5 bases and 4 bases, in that order; junction bases with no gene match: 5. Germline lookup yields CDR1 SGHRS and CDR2 YFSETQ. Presence of unique molecular identifiers characterized the TCR beta cDNA libraries. Input populations of roughly 1 to 10 million T cells gave rise to around 480,000 cDNA molecules. TCRdb itself ran the PCR reads through MiXCR, one entry per CDR3 protein. Of roughly 600,000 distinct CDR3 sequences listed, about 40% are singletons. This clonotype appeared a few times. No antigen is known for it. The study, taken as a whole, reports: By F measure, strong co-clustering occurred among samples prepared in the same batch. Those with multiple sclerosis, the patient group, showed significantly lower normalized Chao1 diversity than controls. Four to six TRBV segments were more frequent in patients than controls; TRBV5-6, TRBV5-1 and TRBV20-1 belonged to this group.

This TCR was sampled from a girl aged 10 to 17 with multiple sclerosis. Input material: blood. The rearrangement uses TRBV5-1 and TRBJ2-3; 15 positions agree with TRBD2. CDR3 DNA: TGCGCCAGCAGGGGACTAGCGGGGGGTGTAGCAGATACGCAGTATTTT. Translation gives CASRGLAGGVADTQYF.